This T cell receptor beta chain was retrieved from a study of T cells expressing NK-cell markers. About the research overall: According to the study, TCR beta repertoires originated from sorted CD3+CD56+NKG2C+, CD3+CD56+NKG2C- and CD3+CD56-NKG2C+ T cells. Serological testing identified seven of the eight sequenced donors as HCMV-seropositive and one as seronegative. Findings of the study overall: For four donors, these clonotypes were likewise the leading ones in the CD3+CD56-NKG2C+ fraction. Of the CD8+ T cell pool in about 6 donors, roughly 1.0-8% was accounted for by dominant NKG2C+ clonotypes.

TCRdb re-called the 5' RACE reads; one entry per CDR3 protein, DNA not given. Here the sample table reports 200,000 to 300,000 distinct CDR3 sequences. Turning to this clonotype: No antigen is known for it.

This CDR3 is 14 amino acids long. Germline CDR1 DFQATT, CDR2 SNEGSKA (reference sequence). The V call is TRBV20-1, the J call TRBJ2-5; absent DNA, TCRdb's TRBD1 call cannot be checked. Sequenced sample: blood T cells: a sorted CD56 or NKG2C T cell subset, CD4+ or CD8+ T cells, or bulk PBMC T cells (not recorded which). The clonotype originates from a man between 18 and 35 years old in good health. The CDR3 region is CSVQQGALPETQYF.